Listed here is a single T cell receptor (beta chain). Its antigen is currently not known. Base qualities are not recorded, but no much larger clone differs from it by a single base. TCRbeta CDR3 regions were amplified from genomic DNA using the immunoSEQ Assay, a bias-controlled multiplex PCR. As for how the authors treated the data: The number of nucleated cells in each sample was estimated by amplification of reference gene primers within the assay. To quantify the absolute abundance of each unique TCRbeta CDR3 rearrangement, sequence reads were collapsed and filtered. For each sample, productive Simpson clonality was calculated by taking the square root of Simpson's diversity index across productive rearrangements. TCRdb limited this immuneACCESS table to in-frame rearrangements with V and J called. A share of clones is missing; checked studies link under half to unresolved V genes, and the rest is unexplained. The V and J calls and clone size come from that table; D and trimming were worked out from the DNA. In all, the sample holds roughly 50,000 clones, and about three quarters of those were seen once. Together, the top ten hold roughly 21% of the sample.

This record belongs to a study of blood T cell repertoires in COVID-19 (dated by TCRdb to the early 2020s). Concerning the study at large: Samples covering the acute and convalescent phases of COVID-19 were provided by collaborators in the United States, Italy and Spain. The sample metadata nearly always contained a de-identified subject ID, COVID-19 status, age in years and sex. The material from the prospective study consisted of cDNA or gDNA derived from T cells, B-cell-depleted T cells, or PBMCs. The repertoires were released in a freely available public database intended as a resource for research on the immune response to SARS-CoV-2. Deeply sampled blood TCRbeta repertoires from subjects exposed to, actively infected with, or recovered from COVID-19 were included in the dataset. Where HLA class I and class II types were available, the types were taken from metadata supplied by the sample provider, not from assay-based typing. Samples came from the ongoing ImmuneRACE study (first 160 participants) plus 1,254 subjects from 6 global collaborators.

General study outcomes and caveats: Clinical and demographic metadata were provided uncurated, with the amount varying by source and participant.

V lost 6 bases and J lost 6 bases, and the count of bases not matched to a germline gene is 7. Including the terminal cysteine and phenylalanine, the CDR3 comprises 13 residues. Of all the DNA, just the CDR3 is kept, 39 bases in frame from base 1. Sequences SGHRS (CDR1) and YFSETQ (CDR2) are obtained from the germline V gene. The collaborating institutions used their own protocols to collect whole blood in K2EDTA tubes. For TCRbeta analysis, collaborators shipped samples as frozen whole blood, isolated PBMCs, or DNA extracted from either of those sample types. The chain links TRBV5-1 with TRBJ2-7; 9 junctional bases match TRBD2. Sequenced: peripheral blood. The sequence was obtained from a human donor with active or convalescent COVID-19. The donor label of this sample is uncertain. The CDR3 amino acid sequence is: CASMTSGISEQYF. The sequenced DNA: TGCGCCAGCATGACTAGCGGAATCTCCGAGCAGTACTTC.